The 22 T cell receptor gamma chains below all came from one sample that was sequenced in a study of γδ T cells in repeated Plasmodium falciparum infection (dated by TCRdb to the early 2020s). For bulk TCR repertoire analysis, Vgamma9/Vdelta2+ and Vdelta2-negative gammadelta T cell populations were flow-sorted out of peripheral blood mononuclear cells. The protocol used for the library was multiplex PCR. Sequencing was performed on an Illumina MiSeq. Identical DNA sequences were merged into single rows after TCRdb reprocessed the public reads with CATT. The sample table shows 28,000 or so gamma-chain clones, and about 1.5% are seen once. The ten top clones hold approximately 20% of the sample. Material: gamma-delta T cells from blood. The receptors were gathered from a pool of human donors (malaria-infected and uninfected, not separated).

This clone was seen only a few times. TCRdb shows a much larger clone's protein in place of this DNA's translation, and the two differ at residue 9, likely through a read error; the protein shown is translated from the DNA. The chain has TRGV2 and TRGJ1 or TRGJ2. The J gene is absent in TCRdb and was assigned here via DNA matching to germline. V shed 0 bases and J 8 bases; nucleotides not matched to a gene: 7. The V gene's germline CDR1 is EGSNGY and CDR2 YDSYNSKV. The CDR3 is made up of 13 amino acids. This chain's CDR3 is CATWDGRSHKKLF. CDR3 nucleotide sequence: TGTGCCACCTGGGACGGGCGAAGTCATAAGAAACTCTTT.

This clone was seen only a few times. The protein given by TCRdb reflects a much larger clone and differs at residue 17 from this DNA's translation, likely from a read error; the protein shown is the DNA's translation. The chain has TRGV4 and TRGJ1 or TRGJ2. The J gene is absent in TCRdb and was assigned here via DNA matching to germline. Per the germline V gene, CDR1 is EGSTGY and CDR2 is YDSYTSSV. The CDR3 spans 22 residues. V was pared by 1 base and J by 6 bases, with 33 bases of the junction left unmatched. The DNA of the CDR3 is TGTGCCACCTGGGATGGAGTTCCCCTGCGGGTGGGATTATACGGGTACACTTATAAGAAACTCTTT. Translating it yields CATWDGVPLRVGLYGYTYKKLF.

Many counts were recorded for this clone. The CDR3 coding sequence is TGTGCCACCTGGGACAGACGCACTAAGAAACTCTTT. This encodes CATWDRRTKKLF. This sequence joins TRGV3 and TRGJ1 or TRGJ2. Germline trimming cut 1 base from V and 9 bases from J; bases unmatched to any gene: 6. This CDR3 comprises 12 residues. Germline V gene lookup returns CDR1 VTNTFY and CDR2 YDVSTARD (reference sequence).

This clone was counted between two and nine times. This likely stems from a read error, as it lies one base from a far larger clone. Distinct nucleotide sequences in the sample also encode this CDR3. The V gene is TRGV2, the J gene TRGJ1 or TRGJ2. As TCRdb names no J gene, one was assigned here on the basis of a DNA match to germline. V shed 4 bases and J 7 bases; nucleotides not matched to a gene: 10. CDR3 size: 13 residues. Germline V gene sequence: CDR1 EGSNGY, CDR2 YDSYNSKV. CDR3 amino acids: CATWDPPGYKKLF. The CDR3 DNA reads TGTGCCACCTGGGATCCCCCGGGATATAAGAAACTCTTT.

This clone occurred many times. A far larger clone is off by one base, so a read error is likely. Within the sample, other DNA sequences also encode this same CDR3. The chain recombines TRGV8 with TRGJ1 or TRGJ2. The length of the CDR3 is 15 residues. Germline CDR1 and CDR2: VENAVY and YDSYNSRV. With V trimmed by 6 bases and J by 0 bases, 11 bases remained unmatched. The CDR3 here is CATWTPTRNYYKKLF. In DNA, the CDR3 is TGTGCCACCTGGACTCCCACGCGGAATTATTATAAGAAACTCTTT.

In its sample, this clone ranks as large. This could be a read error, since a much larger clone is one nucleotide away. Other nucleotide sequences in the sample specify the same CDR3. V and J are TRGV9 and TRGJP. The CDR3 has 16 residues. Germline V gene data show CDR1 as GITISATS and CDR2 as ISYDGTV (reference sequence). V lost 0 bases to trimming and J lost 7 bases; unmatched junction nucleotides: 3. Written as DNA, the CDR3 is TGTGCCTTGTGGGAGGTGCAGGAGTTGGGCAAAAAAATCAAGGTATTT. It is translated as CALWEVQELGKKIKVF.

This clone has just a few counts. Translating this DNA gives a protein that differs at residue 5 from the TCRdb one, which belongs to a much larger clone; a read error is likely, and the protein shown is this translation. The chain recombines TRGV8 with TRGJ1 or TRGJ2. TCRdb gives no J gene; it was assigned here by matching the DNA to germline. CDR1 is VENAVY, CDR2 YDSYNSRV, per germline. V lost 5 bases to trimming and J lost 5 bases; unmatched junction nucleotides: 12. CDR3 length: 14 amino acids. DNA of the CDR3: TGTGCCACCTGGGGTAATAGGGGCGATTATAAGAAACTCTTT. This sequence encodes CATWGNRGDYKKLF.

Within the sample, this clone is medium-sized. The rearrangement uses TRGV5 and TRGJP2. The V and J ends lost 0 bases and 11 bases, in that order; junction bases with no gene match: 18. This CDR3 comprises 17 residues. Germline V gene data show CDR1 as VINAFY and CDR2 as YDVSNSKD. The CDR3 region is CATWDRQSKCGGWIKTF. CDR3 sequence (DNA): TGTGCCACCTGGGACAGGCAGAGCAAGTGCGGGGGCTGGATCAAGACGTTT.

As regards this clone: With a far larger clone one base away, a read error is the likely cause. CDR3 nucleotides: TGTGCCACCTGGGACAGGCTAAGCTGGTATAAGAAGCTCTTT. This encodes CATWDRLSWYKKLF. The J segment was not called; the V segment is TRGV3. The CDR3 has 14 residues. CDR1 and CDR2 (germline): VTNTFY, YDVSTARD (reference sequence).

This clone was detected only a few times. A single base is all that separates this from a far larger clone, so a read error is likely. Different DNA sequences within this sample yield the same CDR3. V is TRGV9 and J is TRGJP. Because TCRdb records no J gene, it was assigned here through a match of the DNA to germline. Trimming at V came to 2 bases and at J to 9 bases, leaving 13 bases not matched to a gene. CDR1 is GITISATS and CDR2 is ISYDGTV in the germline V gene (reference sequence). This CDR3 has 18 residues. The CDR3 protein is CALWEGTKEGLGKKIKVF. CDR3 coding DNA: TGTGCCTTGTGGGAGGGTACGAAGGAGGGGTTGGGCAAAAAAATCAAGGTATTT.

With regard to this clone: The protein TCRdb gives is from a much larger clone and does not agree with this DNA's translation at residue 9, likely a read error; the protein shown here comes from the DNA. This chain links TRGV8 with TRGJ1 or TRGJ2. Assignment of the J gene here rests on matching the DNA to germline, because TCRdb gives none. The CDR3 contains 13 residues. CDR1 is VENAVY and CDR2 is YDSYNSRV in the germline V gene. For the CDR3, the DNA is TGTGCCACCTGGGATGATTTTTATCATAAGAAACTCTTT. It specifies CATWDDFYHKKLF.

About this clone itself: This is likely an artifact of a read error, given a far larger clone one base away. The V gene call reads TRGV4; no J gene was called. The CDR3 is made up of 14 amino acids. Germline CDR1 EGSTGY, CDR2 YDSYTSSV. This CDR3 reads CATWDGQNYYKKLF. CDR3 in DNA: TGTGCCACCTGGGATGGGCAGAATTATTATAAAAAACTCTTT.

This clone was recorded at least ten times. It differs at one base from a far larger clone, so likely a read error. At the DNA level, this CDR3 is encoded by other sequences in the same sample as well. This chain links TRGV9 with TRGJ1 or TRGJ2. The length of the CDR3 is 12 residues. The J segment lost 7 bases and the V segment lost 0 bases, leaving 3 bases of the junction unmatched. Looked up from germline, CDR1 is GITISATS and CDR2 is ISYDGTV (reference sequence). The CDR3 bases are TGTGCCTTGTGGGAGGTGTACTATAAGAAACTCTTT. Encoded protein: CALWEVYYKKLF.

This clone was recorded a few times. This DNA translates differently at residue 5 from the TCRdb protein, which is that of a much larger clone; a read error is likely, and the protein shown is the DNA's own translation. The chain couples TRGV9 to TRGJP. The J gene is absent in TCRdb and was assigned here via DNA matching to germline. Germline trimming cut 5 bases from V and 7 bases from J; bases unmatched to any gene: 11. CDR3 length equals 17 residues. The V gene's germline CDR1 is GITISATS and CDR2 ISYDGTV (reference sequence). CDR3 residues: CALWGEDFELGKKIKVF. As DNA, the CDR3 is TGTGCCTTGTGGGGGGAAGATTTCGAGTTGGGCAAAAAAATCAAGGTATTT.

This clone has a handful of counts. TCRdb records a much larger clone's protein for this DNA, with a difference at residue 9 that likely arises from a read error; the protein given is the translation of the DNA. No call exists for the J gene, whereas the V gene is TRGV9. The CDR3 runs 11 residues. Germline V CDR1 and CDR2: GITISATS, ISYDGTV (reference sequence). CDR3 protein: CALWEVSVELF. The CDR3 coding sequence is TGTGCCTTGTGGGAGGTGTCGGTGGAACTCTTT.

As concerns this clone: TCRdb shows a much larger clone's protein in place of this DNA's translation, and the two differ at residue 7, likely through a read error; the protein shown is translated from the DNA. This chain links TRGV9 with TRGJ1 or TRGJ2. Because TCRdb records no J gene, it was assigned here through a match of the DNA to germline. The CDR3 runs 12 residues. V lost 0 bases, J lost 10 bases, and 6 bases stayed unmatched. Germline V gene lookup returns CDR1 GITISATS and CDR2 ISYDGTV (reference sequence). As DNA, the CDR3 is TGTGCCTTGTGGGAGGTGCTTCGGAAGAAACTCTTT. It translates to CALWEVLRKKLF.

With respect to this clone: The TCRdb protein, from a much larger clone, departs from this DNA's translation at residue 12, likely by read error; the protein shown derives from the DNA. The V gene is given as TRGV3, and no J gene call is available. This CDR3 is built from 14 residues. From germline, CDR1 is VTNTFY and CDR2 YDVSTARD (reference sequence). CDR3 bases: TGTGCCACCTGGGACAGTGCGTATTATTATAAGGAACTCTTT. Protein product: CATWDSAYYYKELF.

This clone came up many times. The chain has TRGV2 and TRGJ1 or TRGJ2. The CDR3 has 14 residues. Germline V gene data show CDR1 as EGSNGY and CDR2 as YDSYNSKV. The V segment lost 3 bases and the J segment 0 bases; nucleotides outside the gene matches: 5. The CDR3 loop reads CATWDSWNYYKKLF. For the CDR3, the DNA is TGTGCCACCTGGGACTCGTGGAATTATTATAAGAAACTCTTT.

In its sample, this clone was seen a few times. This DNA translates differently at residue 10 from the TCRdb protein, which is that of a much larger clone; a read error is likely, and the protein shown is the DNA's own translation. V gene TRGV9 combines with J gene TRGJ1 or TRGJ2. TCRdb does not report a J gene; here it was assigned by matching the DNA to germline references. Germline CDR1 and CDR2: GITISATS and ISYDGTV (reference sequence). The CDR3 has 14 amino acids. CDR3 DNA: TGTGCCTTGTGGGAGGCAAACCCTTATCATAAGAAACTCTTT. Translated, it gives CALWEANPYHKKLF.

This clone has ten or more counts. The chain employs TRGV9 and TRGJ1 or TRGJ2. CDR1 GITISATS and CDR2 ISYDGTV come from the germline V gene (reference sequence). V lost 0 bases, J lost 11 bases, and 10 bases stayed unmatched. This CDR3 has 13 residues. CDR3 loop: CALWEVQGSEKLF. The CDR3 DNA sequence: TGTGCCTTGTGGGAGGTGCAGGGGTCCGAGAAACTCTTT.

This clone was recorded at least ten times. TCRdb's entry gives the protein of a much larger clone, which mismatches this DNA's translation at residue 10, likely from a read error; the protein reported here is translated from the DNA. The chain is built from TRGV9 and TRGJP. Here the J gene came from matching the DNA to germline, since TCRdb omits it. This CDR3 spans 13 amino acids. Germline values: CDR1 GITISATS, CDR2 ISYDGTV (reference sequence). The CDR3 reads CALQELGKKVKVF. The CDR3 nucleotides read TGTGCCTTGCAAGAGTTGGGCAAAAAAGTCAAGGTATTT.

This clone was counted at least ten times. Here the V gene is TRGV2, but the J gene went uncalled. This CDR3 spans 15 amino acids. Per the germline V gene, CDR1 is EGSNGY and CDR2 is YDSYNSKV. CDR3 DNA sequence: TGTGCCACCTGGGACGGGCCGTTCAATGATTATAAGAGACTCTTT. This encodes CATWDGPFNDYKRLF.